These 22 T cell receptor beta chains came from one sample sequenced in a study of cytomegalovirus exposure and HLA in healthy donors. The study ran its PCR with 60 Vbeta and 13 Jbeta primers. Sequenced by immunoSEQ multiplex PCR; TCRdb stores in-frame clones only, minus some. The table has around 140,000 clones, about two thirds seen once; the top ten hold over 4%. Sequences were obtained from PBMCs. The receptors derive from a man aged 50-60 years in good health and CMV-seropositive.

The chain links TRBV13 to TRBJ1-2; 9 positions match TRBD1. J gave up 13 bases and V 1 base, and 10 bases lay outside the gene matches. Per germline, CDR1 PRHDT and CDR2 FYEKMQ (reference sequence). This CDR3 spans 14 amino acids. CDR3 sequence (DNA): TGTGCCAGCAGCTTAGATTATATGGGACAGGGTGTCACCTTC. Residues: CASSLDYMGQGVTF. Complete variable domain (other parts from reference TRBV13 and TRBJ1-2): AAGVIQSPRHLIKEKRETATLKCYPIPRHDTVYWYQQGPGQDPQFLISFYEKMQSDKGSIPDRFSAQQFSDYHSELNMSSLELGDSALYFCASSLDYMGQGVTFGSGTRLTVV.

The table lists this clone with a count of one. This chain connects TRBV29-1 to TRBJ2-7; 8 nucleotides match TRBD1. Germline V gene data show CDR1 as SQVTM and CDR2 as ANQGSEA. The CDR3 is 14 residues long. Trimming cost V 1 base and J 3 bases; bases outside gene matches: 5. CDR3 protein: CSVEGGTGDYEQYF. The CDR3 DNA follows: TGCAGCGTTGAAGGGGGGACAGGCGACTACGAGCAGTACTTC.

This chain links TRBV19 with TRBJ1-5, with a weak D call TRBD1 (5 bases). The CDR3 is 13 amino acids. V was shortened by 4 bases and J by 9 bases, with 13 bases between the two germline ends. CDR1 LNHDA and CDR2 SQIVND come from the germline V gene (reference sequence). In DNA, the CDR3 is TGTGCCAGTAGTACAACAGGTATATCGCCCCAGCATTTT. Its translation: CASSTTGISPQHF.

The chain recombines TRBV27 with TRBJ1-2; D uncertain. The V end lost 2 bases, the J end lost 4 bases, and 8 bases lay between the germline ends. The length of the CDR3 is 13 residues. From germline, CDR1 is MNHEY and CDR2 SMNVEV (reference sequence). Here the CDR3 reads CASSLGGFYGYTF. Written as DNA, the CDR3 is TGTGCCAGCAGTTTAGGAGGGTTCTATGGCTACACCTTC.

This sequence joins TRBV5-4 and TRBJ2-5; 7 nucleotides line up with TRBD1. The DNA matches TRBJ2-7 better at its end, which makes the J call doubtful. Germline lookup yields CDR1 SGHNT and CDR2 YYREEE (reference sequence). This CDR3 region has 15 residues. The DNA for the CDR3 is TGTGCCAGCAGCTCACTATACAGGGGCTCCTACGAGCAGTACTTC. Translation: CASSSLYRGSYEQYF.

This chain links TRBV29-1 with TRBJ2-1, with 9 bases aligning to TRBD1. V dropped 6 bases and J dropped 6; count of bases not matched to a gene: 6. CDR3 size: 13 residues. Germline assignment: CDR1 SQVTM and CDR2 ANQGSEA. As DNA, the CDR3 is TGCAGCGTCCGGGACAGGGCACGCAATGAGCAGTTCTTC. Amino acids: CSVRDRARNEQFF.

This clone was observed a handful of times. V and J are TRBV2 and TRBJ2-1, with a tentative D call TRBD2 (6 bases). With 6 bases removed from V and 10 bases from J, the gap between germline ends came to 19 bases. The CDR3 spans 14 residues. CDR1 is SNHLY, CDR2 FYNNEI, per germline. The CDR3 bases are TGTGCCAGCAGGGCGGGACCCGGATTGAGAGAGCAGTTCTTC. Translated: CASRAGPGLREQFF.

This clone occurred once. This chain connects TRBV7-8 to TRBJ1-3; 11 bases fit TRBD1. The CDR3 is 17 residues long. CDR1 is SGHVS and CDR2 is FQNEAQ in the germline V gene. V trimming: 4 bases; J trimming: 2 bases; junction bases outside the gene matches: 7. The CDR3 nucleotides read TGTGCCAGCAGCTCCCGGGACAGGGGGTTAACTGGAAACACCATATATTTT. Protein: CASSSRDRGLTGNTIYF.

In this sample, this clone turned up a few times. The rearrangement joins TRBV6-5 to TRBJ1-5; possible D gene TRBD1, 6 bases. This CDR3 contains 15 residues. The germline V and J ends were trimmed by 6 bases and 0 bases, with 12 bases remaining between them. The germline gives CDR1 MNHEY, CDR2 SVGAGI. CDR3 coding DNA: TGTGCCAGCAGCCGGACAGAGAATAGCAATCAGCCCCAGCATTTT. Protein product: CASSRTENSNQPQHF.

The chain uses TRBV19 and TRBJ2-3; tentatively, D is TRBD2 (5 bases). The V and J ends lost 3 bases and 6 bases respectively, with 10 bases between them. CDR3 length: 13 residues. Germline CDR1 and CDR2: LNHDA and SQIVND (reference sequence). The CDR3 is CASSIGRRDTQYF. The CDR3 bases are TGTGCCAGTAGTATTGGCAGGAGGGATACGCAGTATTTT.

The table lists this clone with a count of one. V and J are TRBV19 and TRBJ1-6; 10 bases are a match to TRBD1. Germline V lookup: CDR1 LNHDA, CDR2 SQIVND (reference sequence). This CDR3 comprises 15 residues. V was clipped by 3 bases and J by 11 bases; unmatched bases: 7. As DNA, the CDR3 is TGTGCCAGTAGTATCCGGGACAGGGGTTTTGCACCCCTCCACTTT. Translation: CASSIRDRGFAPLHF.

This clone was counted a few times. The chain is built from TRBV6-4 and TRBJ2-1; TRBD2 aligns across 7 bases. V lost 0 bases to trimming and J lost 6 bases; unmatched junction nucleotides: 8. The CDR3 is made up of 16 amino acids. CDR1 and CDR2 from the germline V gene are MRHNA and SNTAGT. The CDR3 sequence: CASSDSGGGLSNEQFF. CDR3 bases: TGTGCCAGCAGTGACTCGGGGGGGGGACTATCCAATGAGCAGTTCTTC.

This sequence joins TRBV5-1 and TRBJ1-5; 10 bases are shared with TRBD1. Trimming cost V 1 base and J 7 bases; bases outside gene matches: 2. Germline-derived CDR1 and CDR2 are SGHRS and YFSETQ. The CDR3 contains 14 residues. The CDR3: CASSLRTGGQPQHF. The CDR3 nucleotides are TGCGCCAGCAGCTTGAGGACAGGGGGGCAGCCCCAGCATTTT.

The chain couples TRBV7-9 to TRBJ2-2; TRBD2 matches 11 bases. CDR1 is SEHNR, CDR2 FQNEAQ, per germline (reference sequence). CDR3 length equals 17 residues. With V trimmed by 0 bases and J by 7 bases, 7 bases remained unmatched. This chain's CDR3 is CASSLAASGRYGGELFF. In DNA, the CDR3 is TGTGCCAGCAGCTTAGCGGCTAGCGGGAGGTACGGCGGGGAGCTGTTTTTT.

The chain has TRBV19 and TRBJ2-1; weak D call: TRBD1 (5 bases). The germline V and J ends were trimmed by 6 bases and 0 bases, with 15 bases remaining between them. Germline CDR1 LNHDA, CDR2 SQIVND (reference sequence). The CDR3 runs 16 residues. The CDR3 DNA follows: TGTGCCAGTAGGGATCAGGGCATTGTCTCCTACAATGAGCAGTTCTTC. Translation: CASRDQGIVSYNEQFF.

The chain uses TRBV7-9 and TRBJ2-1; D is ambiguous. The CDR3 contains 13 residues. In germline, CDR1 is SEHNR, CDR2 FQNEAQ (reference sequence). The V gene lost 2 bases and the J gene lost 10 bases, with 12 bases spanning the gap. CDR3 protein: CASSLIAPSEQFF. In nucleotides, the CDR3 is TGTGCCAGCAGCTTAATTGCGCCCTCGGAGCAGTTCTTC.

The chain recombines TRBV7-3 with TRBJ2-5; D is undetermined. Germline CDR1 reads SGHTA; CDR2 reads FQGTGA. The V and J ends lost 0 bases and 3 bases respectively, with 11 bases between them. The CDR3 is 15 residues long. CDR3 sequence: CASSLTFGQKETQYF. CDR3 sequence (DNA): TGTGCCAGCAGCTTAACGTTTGGGCAGAAAGAGACCCAGTACTTC. Full variable domain (remainder filled in from reference TRBV7-3 and TRBJ2-5): GAGVSQTPSNKVTEKGKYVELRCDPISGHTALYWYRQSLGQGPEFLIYFQGTGAADDSGLPNDRFFAVRPEGSVSTLKIQRTERGDSAVYLCASSLTFGQKETQYFGPGTRLLVL.

This clone was seen a single time. The chain uses TRBV5-1 and TRBJ2-7; D is possibly TRBD1 (6 bases). Per germline, CDR1 SGHRS and CDR2 YFSETQ. The CDR3 loop spans 15 amino acids. Trimming removed 4 bases from V and 1 base from J, with 15 bases in between. The CDR3 is CASSLGRTVSYEQYF. CDR3 nucleotides: TGCGCCAGCAGCCTGGGTCGGACAGTGTCCTACGAGCAGTACTTC.

V and J are TRBV19 and TRBJ2-7, with 9 bases lining up with TRBD1. There are 15 residues in the CDR3. Germline CDR1 and CDR2: LNHDA and SQIVND (reference sequence). With V trimmed by 5 bases and J by 4 bases, 9 bases remained unmatched. The CDR3: CASSSPGTGLYEQYF. Here the CDR3 DNA reads TGTGCCAGTAGTTCCCCCGGGACAGGGCTTTACGAGCAGTACTTC.

The chain is built from TRBV15 and TRBJ2-3; 13 bases match TRBD2. The germline CDR1 and CDR2 sequences are LNHNV and YYDKDF (reference sequence). The CDR3 runs 18 residues. V dropped 1 base and J dropped 8; count of bases not matched to a gene: 12. The CDR3 sequence is CATSRVGLTSGRRGTQYF. The CDR3 coding sequence is TGTGCCACCAGCAGAGTTGGGCTGACTAGCGGGAGGCGGGGTACGCAGTATTTT.

CDR3 protein: CASSLLVRGPDTQYF. The DNA for the CDR3 is TGTGCCAGCTCACTGCTAGTGCGGGGTCCCGATACGCAGTATTTT. The chain links TRBV18 to TRBJ2-3, with a weak D call TRBD2 (6 bases). Looked up from germline, CDR1 is KGHSH and CDR2 is LQKENI. This CDR3 has 15 residues. With 4 bases removed from V and 6 bases from J, the gap between germline ends came to 17 bases.

The V and J genes are TRBV4-1 and TRBJ2-5, with TRBD1 matching 10 bases. Trimming removed 2 bases from V and 2 bases from J; junction bases left unmatched: 5. The germline gives CDR1 MGHRA, CDR2 YSYEKL. The CDR3 is 16 residues long. The DNA of the CDR3 is TGCGCCAGCAGCCAATCGCGGACAGGGGGGCAAGAGACCCAGTACTTC. Encoded protein: CASSQSRTGGQETQYF.